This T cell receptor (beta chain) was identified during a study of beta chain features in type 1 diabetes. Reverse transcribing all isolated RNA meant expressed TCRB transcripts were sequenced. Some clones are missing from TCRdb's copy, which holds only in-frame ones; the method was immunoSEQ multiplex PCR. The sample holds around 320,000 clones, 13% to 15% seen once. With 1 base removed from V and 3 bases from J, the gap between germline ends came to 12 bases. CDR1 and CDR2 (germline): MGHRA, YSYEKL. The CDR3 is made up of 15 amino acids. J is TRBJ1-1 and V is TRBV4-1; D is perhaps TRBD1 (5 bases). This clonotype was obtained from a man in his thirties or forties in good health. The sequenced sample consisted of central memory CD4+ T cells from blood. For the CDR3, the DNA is TGCGCCAGCAGCCAAGTCTCCAGGGCCGACACTGAAGCTTTCTTT. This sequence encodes CASSQVSRADTEAFF.